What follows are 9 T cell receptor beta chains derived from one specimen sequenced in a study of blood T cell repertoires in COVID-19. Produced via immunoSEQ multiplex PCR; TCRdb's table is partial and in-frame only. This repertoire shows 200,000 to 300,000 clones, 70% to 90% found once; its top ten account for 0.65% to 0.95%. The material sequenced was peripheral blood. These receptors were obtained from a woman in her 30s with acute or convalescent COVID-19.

The CDR3 protein is CASSETSGSLGTQYF. CDR3 nucleotides: TGTGCCAGCAGTGAAACTAGCGGGAGCCTGGGTACGCAGTATTTT. The genes are TRBV2 and TRBJ2-3; 11 bases match TRBD2. V gave up 2 bases and J gave up 8 bases; unmatched junction bases: 6. The CDR3 has 15 residues. Per the germline V gene, CDR1 is SNHLY and CDR2 is FYNNEI.

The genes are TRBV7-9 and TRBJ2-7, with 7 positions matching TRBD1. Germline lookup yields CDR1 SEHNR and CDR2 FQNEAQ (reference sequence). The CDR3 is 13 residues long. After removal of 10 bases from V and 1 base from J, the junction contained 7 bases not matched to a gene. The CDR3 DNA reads TGTGCCACTGCTACAGGGGATTCCTACGAGCAGTACTTC. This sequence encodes CATATGDSYEQYF.

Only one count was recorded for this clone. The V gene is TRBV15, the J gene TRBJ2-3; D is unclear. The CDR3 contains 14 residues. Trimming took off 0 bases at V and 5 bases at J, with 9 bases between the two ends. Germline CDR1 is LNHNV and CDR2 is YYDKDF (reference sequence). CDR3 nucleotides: TGTGCCACCAGCAGAGATCTAGGTCTAGATACGCAGTATTTT. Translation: CATSRDLGLDTQYF.

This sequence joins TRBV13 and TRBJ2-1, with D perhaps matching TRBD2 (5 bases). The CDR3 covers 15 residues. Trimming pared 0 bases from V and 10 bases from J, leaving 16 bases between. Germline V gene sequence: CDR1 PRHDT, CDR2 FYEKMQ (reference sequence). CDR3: CASSLGGIPGDEQFF. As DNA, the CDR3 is TGTGCCAGCAGCTTAGGCGGGATACCAGGAGACGAGCAGTTCTTC.

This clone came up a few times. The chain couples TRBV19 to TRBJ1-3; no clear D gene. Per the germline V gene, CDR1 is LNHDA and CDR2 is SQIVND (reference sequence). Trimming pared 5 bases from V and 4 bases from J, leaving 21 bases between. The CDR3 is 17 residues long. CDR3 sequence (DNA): TGTGCCAGTAGTCCTCGGGAGGGAAGGAGTCTAGGAAACACCATATATTTT. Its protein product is CASSPREGRSLGNTIYF.

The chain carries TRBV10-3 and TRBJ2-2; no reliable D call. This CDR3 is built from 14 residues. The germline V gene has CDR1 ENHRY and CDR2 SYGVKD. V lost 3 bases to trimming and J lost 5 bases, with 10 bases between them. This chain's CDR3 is CAISDPARTGELFF. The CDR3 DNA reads TGTGCCATCAGTGACCCCGCGCGGACCGGGGAGCTGTTTTTT.

The chain's CDR3 is CASSPRGDSNQPQHF. The CDR3 region has the DNA TGCGCCAGCAGCCCCCGGGGAGATAGCAATCAGCCCCAGCATTTT. The chain combines TRBV5-1 with TRBJ1-5; D not resolved. The CDR3 spans 15 residues. Germline CDR1 SGHRS, CDR2 YFSETQ. V was shortened by 4 bases and J by 0 bases, with 11 bases between the two germline ends.

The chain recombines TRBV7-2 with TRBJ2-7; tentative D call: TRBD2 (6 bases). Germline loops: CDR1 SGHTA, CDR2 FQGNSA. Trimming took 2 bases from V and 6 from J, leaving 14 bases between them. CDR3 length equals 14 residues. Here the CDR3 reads CASSLRWNGGEQYF. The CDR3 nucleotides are TGTGCCAGCAGCTTAAGGTGGAACGGGGGCGAGCAGTACTTC.

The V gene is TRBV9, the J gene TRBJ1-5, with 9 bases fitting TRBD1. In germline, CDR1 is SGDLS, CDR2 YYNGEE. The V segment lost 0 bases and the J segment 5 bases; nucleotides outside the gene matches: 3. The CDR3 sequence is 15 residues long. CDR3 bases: TGTGCCAGCAGCGTAGCGGGACAGGGAGATCAGCCCCAGCATTTT. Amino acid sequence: CASSVAGQGDQPQHF.